This T cell receptor (beta chain) was identified in a study of cytomegalovirus exposure and HLA in healthy donors. Background on the study: The same platform used for the approximately 700 first-cohort repertoires was also used for the 100 to 150 validation repertoires, as a later analysis reported. Points from the study as a whole: In vitro experiments confirmed that three CMV-associated chains were specific for CMV antigens.

The ends lost 0 bases at V and 5 bases at J; junction bases unmatched: 1. There are 14 residues in the CDR3. Germline loops: CDR1 SGHRS, CDR2 YFSETQ. While the first cohort had hundreds of subjects, the donors belonged to the separate validation cohort of 120 subjects. With respect to this clone: Its specificity is unknown. This same CDR3 is encoded by further DNA sequences in the sample.

Clones were read by immunoSEQ multiplex PCR, and TCRdb kept only the in-frame ones, dropping some. The data show 220,000 or so clones, roughly 87% seen once. V gene TRBV5-1 combines with J gene TRBJ2-5, with 10 bases lining up with TRBD1. This TCR derives from a woman aged 18-29 years in good health and CMV-seropositive. Sequencing was done on a sample of PBMCs. CDR3 sequence reads: CASSLGTGGETQYF. In DNA, the CDR3 is TGCGCCAGCAGCTTGGGGACAGGGGGGGAGACCCAGTACTTC. The whole variable domain, filled in from reference TRBV5-1 and TRBJ2-5, reads KAGVTQTPRYLIKTRGQQVTLSCSPISGHRSVSWYQQTPGQGLQFLFEYFSETQRNKGNFPGRFSGRQFSNSRSEMNVSTLELGDSALYLCASSLGTGGETQYFGPGTRLLVL.